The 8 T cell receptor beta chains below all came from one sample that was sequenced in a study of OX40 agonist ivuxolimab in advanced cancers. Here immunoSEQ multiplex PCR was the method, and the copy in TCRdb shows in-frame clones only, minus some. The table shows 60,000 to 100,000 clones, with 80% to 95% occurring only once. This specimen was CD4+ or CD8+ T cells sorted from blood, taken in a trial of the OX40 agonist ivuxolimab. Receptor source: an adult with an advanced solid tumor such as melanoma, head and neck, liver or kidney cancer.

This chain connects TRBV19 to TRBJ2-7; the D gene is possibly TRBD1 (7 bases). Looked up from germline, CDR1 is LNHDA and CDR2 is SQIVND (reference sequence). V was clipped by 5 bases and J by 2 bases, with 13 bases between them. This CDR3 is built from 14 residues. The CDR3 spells CASSLGRGAYEQYF. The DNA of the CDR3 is TGTGCCAGTAGTCTGGGCAGGGGGGCCTACGAGCAGTACTTC.

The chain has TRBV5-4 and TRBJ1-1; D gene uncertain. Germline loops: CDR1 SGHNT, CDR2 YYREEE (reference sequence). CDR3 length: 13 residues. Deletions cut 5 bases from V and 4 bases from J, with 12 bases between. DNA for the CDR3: TGTGCCAGCAGTCCTGAGGAGGGCACTGAAGCTTTCTTT. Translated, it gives CASSPEEGTEAFF.

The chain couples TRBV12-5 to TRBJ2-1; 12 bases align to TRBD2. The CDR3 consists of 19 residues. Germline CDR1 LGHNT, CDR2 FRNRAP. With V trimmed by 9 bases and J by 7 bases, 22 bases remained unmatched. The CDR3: CASTGLAGGHLPQWNEQFF. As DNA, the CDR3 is TGTGCTAGCACAGGGCTAGCGGGGGGGCACCTACCCCAATGGAATGAGCAGTTCTTC.

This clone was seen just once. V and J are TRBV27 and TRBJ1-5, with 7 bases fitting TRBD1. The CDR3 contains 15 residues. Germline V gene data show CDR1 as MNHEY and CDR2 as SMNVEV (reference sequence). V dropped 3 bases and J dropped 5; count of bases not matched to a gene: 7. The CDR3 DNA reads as TGTGCCAGCAGTTTGGACCGGGACAGTTATCAGCCCCAGCATTTT. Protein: CASSLDRDSYQPQHF.

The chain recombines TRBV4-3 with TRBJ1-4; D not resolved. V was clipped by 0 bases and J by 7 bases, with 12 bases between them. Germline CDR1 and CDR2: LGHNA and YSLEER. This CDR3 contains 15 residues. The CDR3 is CASSQDVRFSEKLFF. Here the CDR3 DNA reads TGCGCCAGCAGCCAAGATGTCCGGTTTAGTGAAAAACTGTTTTTT.

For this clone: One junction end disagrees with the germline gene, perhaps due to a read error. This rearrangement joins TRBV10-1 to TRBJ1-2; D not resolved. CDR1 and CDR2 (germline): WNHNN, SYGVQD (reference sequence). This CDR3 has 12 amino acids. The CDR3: CASGDKIYGYTF. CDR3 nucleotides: TGCGCCAGCGGTGACAAAATTTATGGCTACACCTTC.

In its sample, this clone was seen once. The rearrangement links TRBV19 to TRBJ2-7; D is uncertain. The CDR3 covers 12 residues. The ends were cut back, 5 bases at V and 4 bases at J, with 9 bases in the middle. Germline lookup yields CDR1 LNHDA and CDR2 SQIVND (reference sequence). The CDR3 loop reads CASSGETYEQYF. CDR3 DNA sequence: TGTGCCAGTAGTGGGGAAACATACGAGCAGTACTTC.

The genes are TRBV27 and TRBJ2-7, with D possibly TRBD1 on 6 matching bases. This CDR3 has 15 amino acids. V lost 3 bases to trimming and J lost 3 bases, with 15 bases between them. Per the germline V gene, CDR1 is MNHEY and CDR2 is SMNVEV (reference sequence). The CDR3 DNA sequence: TGTGCCAGCAGTTTGCAATCAGGGGTAATCTACGAGCAGTACTTC. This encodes CASSLQSGVIYEQYF.